These 17 T cell receptor beta chains were all obtained from the same sample, sequenced in a study of blood T cell repertoires in COVID-19. Sequencing used immunoSEQ multiplex PCR; TCRdb keeps in-frame clones, though not all of them. The sample includes 150,000 to 180,000 clones, about 73% of them seen just once. The sequenced sample was peripheral blood. The receptors come from a man older than 75 with acute or convalescent COVID-19.

V is TRBV7-3 and J is TRBJ1-1; D is perhaps TRBD1 (5 bases). The CDR3 is 13 residues long. V was cut by 5 bases and J by 1 base, with 8 bases left in between. Germline V CDR1 and CDR2: SGHTA, FQGTGA. CDR3 residues: CASSLTGNTEAFF. The CDR3 region has the DNA TGTGCCAGCAGCCTCACAGGGAACACTGAAGCTTTCTTT.

The J gene is TRBJ2-3, the V gene TRBV11-2, with 9 bases that match TRBD1. With 5 bases clipped from V and 4 bases from J, the junction kept 10 bases outside the gene matches. The CDR3 is 16 residues long. CDR1 and CDR2 (germline): SGHAT, FQNNGV. The CDR3 sequence: CASSPLTGTGSDTQYF. CDR3 DNA: TGTGCCAGCAGCCCGCTTACCGGGACAGGGTCAGATACGCAGTATTTT.

This chain connects TRBV7-9 to TRBJ2-5; TRBD1 agrees at 8 bases. The length of the CDR3 is 15 residues. Germline CDR1 and CDR2: SEHNR and FQNEAQ (reference sequence). V shed 5 bases, J shed 0 bases, and the junction held 5 bases outside the gene matches. The CDR3 protein is CASSPRTGYQETQYF. The CDR3 coding sequence is TGTGCCAGCAGCCCACGGACAGGGTACCAAGAGACCCAGTACTTC. Based on the CDR3 plus reference TRBV7-9 and TRBJ2-5, the full variable domain is DTGVSQNPRHKITKRGQNVTFRCDPISEHNRLYWYRQTLGQGPEFLTYFQNEAQLEKSRLLSDRFSAERPKGSFSTLEIQRTEQGDSAMYLCASSPRTGYQETQYFGPGTRLLVL.

The chain couples TRBV5-1 to TRBJ2-2; TRBD1 matches 8 bases. The junction had 13 bases not matched to a gene; V was cut back by 6 bases and J by 6 bases. This CDR3 is 16 amino acids long. Germline V gene data show CDR1 as SGHRS and CDR2 as YFSETQ. CDR3 DNA sequence: TGCGCCAGCACCGAAGGACAGGGATTTTTCCCCGGGGAGCTGTTTTTT. The encoded protein is CASTEGQGFFPGELFF.

J is TRBJ2-5 and V is TRBV5-1; 10 bases agree with TRBD1. V shed 0 bases and J 2 bases; nucleotides not matched to a gene: 4. The CDR3 sequence is 16 residues long. Germline CDR1 SGHRS, CDR2 YFSETQ. The CDR3 is CASSLVGTGVQETQYF. CDR3 in DNA: TGCGCCAGCAGCTTGGTTGGGACAGGGGTTCAAGAGACCCAGTACTTC.

Only a few counts were recorded for this clone. V is TRBV28 and J is TRBJ1-2; tentatively, D is TRBD1 (5 bases). The CDR3 loop spans 13 amino acids. Trimming cost V 2 bases and J 2 bases, with 6 bases left between them. Germline CDR1 reads MDHEN; CDR2 reads SYDVKM. The CDR3 DNA is TGTGCCAGCAGTTTAAACAGGAACTATGGCTACACCTTC. Encoded protein: CASSLNRNYGYTF.

The chain combines TRBV5-1 with TRBJ2-2, with 9 bases fitting TRBD1. The CDR3 loop spans 15 amino acids. Losses at the gene ends were 4 bases for V and 3 bases for J; bases not matched to a gene: 4. From germline, CDR1 is SGHRS and CDR2 YFSETQ. For the CDR3, the DNA is TGCGCCAGCAGCATAGACAGGGGGGACACCGGGGAGCTGTTTTTT. Its protein product is CASSIDRGDTGELFF.

The chain is built from TRBV9 and TRBJ1-1; the D gene is possibly TRBD1 (6 bases). Germline loops: CDR1 SGDLS, CDR2 YYNGEE. This CDR3 spans 13 amino acids. V was shortened by 7 bases and J by 1 base, with 11 bases between the two germline ends. The CDR3 nucleotides read TGTGCCAGCGGAATGACAGGGAACACTGAAGCTTTCTTT. Its translation is CASGMTGNTEAFF.

The CDR3 region has the DNA TGTGCCAGCAGTCATACAGGGAACTCTGGGGCCAACGTCCTGACTTTC. It translates to CASSHTGNSGANVLTF. This chain links TRBV21-1 with TRBJ2-6; whether TRBD1, the table's D call, matches the DNA was not checked. TRBV21-1 counts as a pseudogene. This CDR3 region has 16 residues.

The chain uses TRBV30 and TRBJ1-2; 7 bases fit TRBD1. Germline V gives CDR1 GTSNPN, CDR2 SVGIG (reference sequence). This CDR3 has 16 residues. Trimming took 0 bases from V and 0 from J; bases not matched to a gene: 7. CDR3 amino acids: CAWSVRVRGTNYGYTF. CDR3 sequence (DNA): TGTGCCTGGAGTGTACGGGTCAGGGGGACTAACTATGGCTACACCTTC.

The chain uses TRBV27 and TRBJ1-2, with D possibly matching TRBD1 (5 bases). Germline CDR1 MNHEY, CDR2 SMNVEV (reference sequence). The germline V and J ends were trimmed by 5 bases and 2 bases, with 12 bases remaining between them. This CDR3 spans 14 amino acids. CDR3 protein: CASSARTPNYGYTF. CDR3 nucleotides: TGTGCCAGCAGTGCCCGGACACCCAACTATGGCTACACCTTC.

The gene calls are TRBV4-3 and TRBJ2-7; tentatively, D is TRBD2 (5 bases). CDR3 length: 15 amino acids. V was trimmed by 0 bases and J by 2 bases, leaving 11 bases between them. CDR1 is LGHNA, CDR2 YSLEER, per germline. The CDR3 nucleotides are TGCGCCAGCAGCCAAGATGCCGGGGATACCTACGAGCAGTACTTC. As protein: CASSQDAGDTYEQYF.

The chain uses TRBV15 and TRBJ1-2; 8 nucleotides agree with TRBD1. The V segment lost 1 base and the J segment 2 bases; nucleotides outside the gene matches: 6. Germline V CDR1 and CDR2: LNHNV, YYDKDF (reference sequence). This CDR3 is built from 16 residues. CDR3 sequence reads: CATSRVQGAPNYGYTF. In nucleotides, the CDR3 is TGTGCCACCAGCAGAGTGCAGGGGGCCCCCAACTATGGCTACACCTTC.

The CDR3 region has the DNA TGTGCCAGCAGCCCGGACAGGAATTCACCCCTCCACTTT. Residues: CASSPDRNSPLHF. The gene calls are TRBV3-1 (or the pseudogene TRBV3-2) and TRBJ1-6; 7 nucleotides match TRBD1. Germline V CDR1 and CDR2: LGHDT, YNNKEL (reference sequence). Germline trimming cut 4 bases from V and 7 bases from J; bases unmatched to any gene: 1. The CDR3 runs 13 residues.

The chain uses TRBV23-1 and TRBJ2-7; 7 bases are a match to TRBD1. TRBV23-1 has ORF status, its function being uncertain. The CDR3 contains 17 residues. V shed 5 bases and J 7 bases; nucleotides not matched to a gene: 20. This CDR3 is CASSCVRGYGIPWEQYF. The CDR3 region has the DNA TGCGCCAGCAGTTGTGTCAGGGGGTATGGGATCCCCTGGGAGCAGTACTTC.

The rearrangement joins TRBV3-1 (or the pseudogene TRBV3-2) to TRBJ1-6; D unresolved. The length of the CDR3 is 14 residues. The germline V gene encodes CDR1 LGHDT and CDR2 YNNKEL (reference sequence). Trimming removed 1 base at V and 10 bases at J, with 11 bases between. CDR3 in DNA: TGTGCCAGCAGCCAAGGCCCCGCAGTATCACCCCTCCACTTT. Residues: CASSQGPAVSPLHF.

This rearrangement joins TRBV5-1 to TRBJ2-2; no clear D gene. CDR3 size: 18 residues. Germline V gives CDR1 SGHRS, CDR2 YFSETQ. V was trimmed by 0 bases and J by 3 bases, leaving 18 bases between them. In nucleotides, the CDR3 is TGCGCCAGCAGCTTGGAGTGGCAGGCCCCAAAGGACACCGGGGAGCTGTTTTTT. It specifies CASSLEWQAPKDTGELFF.